Reported below is one TCR beta chain. The antigen is not known. The sample is drawn from a study of shared clonotypes between healthy human individuals. Study-wide results and caveats: Limitation of the genetic and exposure-history diversity represented came from the few donors.

The CDR3 consists of 17 residues. Germline values: CDR1 LNHDA, CDR2 SQIVND (reference sequence). J gave up 5 bases and V 2 bases, and 12 bases lay outside the gene matches. Genomic DNA (from each subset) was split evenly across several immunoSEQ plates. Original handling: Filtering differed because ImmunoSEQ produced junction-only sequences that carried no quality scores. Assay: immunoSEQ multiplex PCR; the TCRdb copy retains only in-frame clones and omits some. V and J calls and clone size are as listed in that table; D and trimming were resolved from the DNA. The data show approximately 2.1 million clones, 85% to 95% seen once. Everyone who donated was a Caucasian adult who lived in Nashville, Tennessee.

The receptor's source is a man between 18 and 29 years old in good health. Some clones in this sample may be carry-over from other donors' samples. Sequenced sample: naive CD4+ T cells from PBMCs. The subset: CD45RA+ positively selected. This chain uses TRBV19 with TRBJ2-1; 7 bases agree with TRBD2. The CDR3 DNA sequence: TGTGCCAGTAGTATAATTTTTTCGGCGGGAGCCGACAATGAGCAGTTCTTC. Its translation is CASSIIFSAGADNEQFF.